The 22 T cell receptor beta chains given below trace back to one sample, sequenced in a study of blood T cell repertoires in COVID-19. The repertoire was sequenced with immunoSEQ multiplex PCR; TCRdb's copy has only in-frame clones and lacks some. The sample has approximately 220,000 clones; 80% to 85% are singletons. Material: peripheral blood. Receptors were obtained from a woman aged 55 to 70 with acute or convalescent COVID-19.

The chain couples TRBV15 to TRBJ2-1, with TRBD2 matching 11 bases. J lost 15 bases, V lost 0 bases, and 10 bases had no gene match. The CDR3 is made up of 15 amino acids. CDR1 is LNHNV and CDR2 is YYDKDF in the germline V gene (reference sequence). As DNA, the CDR3 is TGTGCCACCAGCAGAGACAGTATGATAGCGGGGGGGAGGTTCTTC. It translates to CATSRDSMIAGGRFF. The full variable domain, its missing parts supplied by reference TRBV15 and TRBJ2-1, is DAMVIQNPRYQVTQFGKPVTLSCSQTLNHNVMYWYQQKSSQAPKLLFHYYDKDFNNEADTPDNFQSRRPNTSFCFLDIRSPGLGDTAMYLCATSRDSMIAGGRFFGPGTRLTVL.

The rearrangement links TRBV5-4 to TRBJ1-1, with TRBD1 matching 9 bases. The CDR3 totals 15 residues. Trimming took 0 bases from V and 5 from J; bases not matched to a gene: 5. Germline V gives CDR1 SGHNT, CDR2 YYREEE (reference sequence). CDR3 coding DNA: TGTGCCAGCAGCTTGGTAAGGGACAGGGTGACTGAAGCTTTCTTT. It yields the protein CASSLVRDRVTEAFF. The complete variable domain, with remaining parts taken from reference TRBV5-4 and TRBJ1-1, reads ETGVTQSPTHLIKTRGQQVTLRCSSQSGHNTVSWYQQALGQGPQFIFQYYREEENGRGNFPPRFSGLQFPNYSSELNVNALELDDSALYLCASSLVRDRVTEAFFGQGTRLTVV.

The V gene is TRBV9, the J gene TRBJ2-1, with 7 bases identical to TRBD2. CDR3 length: 16 amino acids. CDR1 SGDLS and CDR2 YYNGEE come from the germline V gene. The junction had 6 bases not matched to a gene; V was cut back by 0 bases and J by 3 bases. DNA for the CDR3: TGTGCCAGCAGCGTAGCTAGCCGGGGGGACTACAATGAGCAGTTCTTC. It translates to CASSVASRGDYNEQFF. The full variable domain, completed using reference TRBV9 and TRBJ2-1, is DSGVTQTPKHLITATGQRVTLRCSPRSGDLSVYWYQQSLDQGLQFLIQYYNGEERAKGNILERFSAQQFPDLHSELNLSSLELGDSALYFCASSVASRGDYNEQFFGPGTRLTVL.

This rearrangement joins TRBV3-1 (or the pseudogene TRBV3-2) to TRBJ2-5; TRBD1 aligns across 9 bases. The germline gives CDR1 LGHDT, CDR2 YNNKEL (reference sequence). Trimming took 4 bases from V and 4 from J; bases not matched to a gene: 10. This CDR3 contains 16 residues. CDR3 DNA sequence: TGTGCCAGCAGCCTTCAAGCCGGGACAGGGACAGAGACCCAGTACTTC. As protein: CASSLQAGTGTETQYF.

V gene TRBV3-1 (or the pseudogene TRBV3-2) combines with J gene TRBJ2-1; D unresolved. The CDR3 runs to 12 residues. Germline V gene sequence: CDR1 LGHDT, CDR2 YNNKEL (reference sequence). V shed 2 bases and J shed 8 bases, with 7 bases lying between them. The CDR3: CASSQSADEQFF. The CDR3 DNA reads as TGTGCCAGCAGCCAAAGCGCCGATGAGCAGTTCTTC.

This clone occurred once. The chain's CDR3 is CASAPGFDRKSGAGGNTGELFF. The CDR3 nucleotides read TGTGCCTCCGCCCCTGGTTTCGACAGGAAATCTGGAGCGGGGGGCAACACCGGGGAGCTGTTTTTT. This rearrangement joins TRBV24-1 to TRBJ2-2; 9 nucleotides line up with TRBD2. Germline assignment: CDR1 KGHDR and CDR2 SFDVKD. V dropped 12 bases and J dropped 2; count of bases not matched to a gene: 30. The CDR3 is 22 amino acids.

The CDR3 reads CAWRQSNYGYTF. The CDR3 region has the DNA TGTGCCTGGCGACAGTCTAACTATGGCTACACCTTC. The chain uses TRBV30 and TRBJ1-2; tentatively, D is TRBD1 (5 bases). The CDR3 spans 12 residues. The V gene lost 5 bases and the J gene lost 0 bases, with 7 bases spanning the gap. CDR1 is GTSNPN, CDR2 SVGIG, per germline (reference sequence).

V usage is TRBV4-2 and J usage is TRBJ2-3; D might be TRBD2 (7 bases). The CDR3 has 15 amino acids. Germline CDR1 and CDR2: LGHNA and YNFKEQ. Trimming took 7 bases from V and 4 from J, leaving 18 bases between them. CDR3: CASTENGGRADTQYF. The DNA of the CDR3 is TGTGCCAGCACTGAAAACGGGGGGCGCGCAGATACGCAGTATTTT.

The V call is TRBV9, the J call TRBJ1-1; 7 bases line up with TRBD1. The CDR3 consists of 17 residues. Looked up from germline, CDR1 is SGDLS and CDR2 is YYNGEE. J gave up 4 bases and V 0 bases, and 12 bases lay outside the gene matches. The CDR3: CASSVDPSGGVATEAFF. The CDR3 DNA reads TGTGCCAGCAGCGTAGACCCTTCAGGGGGTGTCGCCACTGAAGCTTTCTTT. Filled out from reference TRBV9 and TRBJ1-1, the complete variable domain reads DSGVTQTPKHLITATGQRVTLRCSPRSGDLSVYWYQQSLDQGLQFLIQYYNGEERAKGNILERFSAQQFPDLHSELNLSSLELGDSALYFCASSVDPSGGVATEAFFGQGTRLTVV.

The rearrangement links TRBV3-1 (or the pseudogene TRBV3-2) to TRBJ1-6; D is unclear. CDR3 length: 14 residues. The V and J ends lost 4 bases and 3 bases respectively, with 7 bases between them. Germline V gene data show CDR1 as LGHDT and CDR2 as YNNKEL (reference sequence). CDR3 residues: CASSRRNYNSPLHF. The CDR3 DNA reads as TGTGCCAGCAGCCGGCGGAACTATAATTCACCCCTCCACTTT.

The chain couples TRBV7-3 to TRBJ2-6; D gene ambiguous. In germline, CDR1 is SGHTA, CDR2 FQGTGA. V was pared by 4 bases and J by 3 bases, with 7 bases between. The length of the CDR3 is 14 residues. CDR3 sequence (DNA): TGTGCCAGCAGCTCTGAGGTTGGGGCCAACGTCCTGACTTTC. Translating gives CASSSEVGANVLTF.

In the case of this clone: Other DNA sequences within the sample encode an identical CDR3. This chain uses TRBV6-5 with TRBJ1-2; 8 bases fit TRBD1. Trimming at V came to 6 bases and at J to 0 bases, leaving 6 bases not matched to a gene. Looked up from germline, CDR1 is MNHEY and CDR2 is SVGAGI. The CDR3 covers 15 residues. In DNA, the CDR3 is TGTGCCAGCAGACCCGGACAGGGCGCTAACTATGGCTACACCTTC. Translated, it gives CASRPGQGANYGYTF.

V and J are TRBV6-5 and TRBJ1-6; D is ambiguous. V was shortened by 2 bases and J by 7 bases, with 6 bases between the two germline ends. Germline CDR1 reads MNHEY; CDR2 reads SVGAGI. The CDR3 extends over 13 amino acids. CDR3 amino acids: CASSYGTNSPLHF. The DNA for the CDR3 is TGTGCCAGCAGTTACGGCACCAATTCACCCCTCCACTTT.

The V and J genes are TRBV7-9 and TRBJ2-7; the D is unclear. The CDR3 runs to 13 residues. Trimming left V 4 bases short and J 3 bases short, with 10 bases between. Germline V gene data show CDR1 as SEHNR and CDR2 as FQNEAQ (reference sequence). The CDR3 DNA is TGTGCCAGCAGCTCCGGTAACGGCTACGAGCAGTACTTC. Translated: CASSSGNGYEQYF.

V usage is TRBV27 and J usage is TRBJ2-7, with D hard to call. Germline assignment: CDR1 MNHEY and CDR2 SMNVEV (reference sequence). The CDR3 contains 14 residues. Trimming left V 2 bases short and J 2 bases short, with 10 bases between. The CDR3 region has the DNA TGTGCCAGCAGTTTACAGCAGGCCGCCTACGAGCAGTACTTC. Encoded protein: CASSLQQAAYEQYF.

This chain connects TRBV9 to TRBJ2-3; 11 bases line up with TRBD2. The CDR3 contains 18 residues. Germline V CDR1 and CDR2: SGDLS, YYNGEE. Unmatched junction bases numbered 10, after V lost 3 bases and J lost 1 base. The CDR3, as DNA: TGTGCCAGCAGCGCCTATAGCGGGGGGGCCCGGGGCACAGATACGCAGTATTTT. This sequence encodes CASSAYSGGARGTDTQYF.

The V call is TRBV18, the J call TRBJ1-1; D call uncertain. Germline V CDR1 and CDR2: KGHSH, LQKENI. The V end was cut by 4 bases, the J end by 1 base, with 7 bases between. This CDR3 has 13 amino acids. CDR3 sequence reads: CASSLKQNTEAFF. CDR3 DNA: TGTGCCAGCTCACTAAAGCAGAACACTGAAGCTTTCTTT.

This chain joins TRBV4-2 and TRBJ2-1; D may be TRBD2 (6 bases). Germline V gives CDR1 LGHNA, CDR2 YNFKEQ. V lost 0 bases to trimming and J lost 5 bases, with 20 bases between them. This CDR3 region has 18 residues. CDR3 amino acids: CASSQEAAILAYNNEQFF. The CDR3 region has the DNA TGTGCCAGCAGCCAAGAAGCCGCGATACTAGCCTATAACAATGAGCAGTTCTTC.

This rearrangement joins TRBV19 to TRBJ2-2, with D perhaps TRBD1 (5 bases). Trimming removed 5 bases from V and 13 bases from J, with 20 bases in between. The CDR3 is 14 residues long. Germline lookup yields CDR1 LNHDA and CDR2 SQIVND (reference sequence). CDR3 protein: CASSGQGRQVGLFF. The CDR3 nucleotides are TGTGCCAGTAGTGGCCAGGGAAGGCAGGTTGGGCTGTTTTTT.

This chain's CDR3 is CASGLTLSAGPEAFF. In DNA, the CDR3 is TGTGCTAGTGGTTTGACTCTGTCGGCGGGGCCGGAAGCTTTCTTT. The genes are TRBV12-5 and TRBJ1-1; weak D call: TRBD1 (5 bases). V gave up 2 bases and J gave up 8 bases, with 18 bases separating them. The CDR3 loop spans 15 amino acids. CDR1 LGHNT and CDR2 FRNRAP come from the germline V gene.

V usage is TRBV27 and J usage is TRBJ2-3; weak D call: TRBD2 (7 bases). The CDR3 is 14 residues long. Per the germline V gene, CDR1 is MNHEY and CDR2 is SMNVEV (reference sequence). Trimming removed 3 bases at V and 5 bases at J, with 12 bases between. The CDR3 loop is CASSFRGALDTQYF. CDR3 in DNA: TGTGCCAGCAGTTTTCGGGGGGCTCTAGATACGCAGTATTTT.

The chain combines TRBV19 with TRBJ1-2, with D unresolved. This CDR3 is built from 15 residues. Germline V gene data show CDR1 as LNHDA and CDR2 as SQIVND (reference sequence). V was trimmed by 10 bases and J by 0 bases, leaving 18 bases between them. CDR3 in amino acids: CATQEGSKANYGYTF. CDR3 bases: TGTGCCACCCAGGAGGGATCGAAAGCTAACTATGGCTACACCTTC.